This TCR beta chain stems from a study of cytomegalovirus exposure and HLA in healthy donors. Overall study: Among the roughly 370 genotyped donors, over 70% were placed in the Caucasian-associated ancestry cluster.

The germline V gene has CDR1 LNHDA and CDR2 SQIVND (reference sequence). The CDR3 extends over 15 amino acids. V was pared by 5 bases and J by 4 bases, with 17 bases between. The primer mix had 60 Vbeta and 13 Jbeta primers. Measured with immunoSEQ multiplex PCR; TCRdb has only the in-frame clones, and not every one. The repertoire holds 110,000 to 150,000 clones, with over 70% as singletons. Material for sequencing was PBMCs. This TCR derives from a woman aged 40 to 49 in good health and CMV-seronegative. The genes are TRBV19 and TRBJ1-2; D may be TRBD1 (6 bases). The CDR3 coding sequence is TGTGCCAGTAGTCCATGGGCAGGGGCACTCTATGGCTACACCTTC. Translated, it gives CASSPWAGALYGYTF.